Sequencing of this T cell receptor beta chain was carried out in a study of regulatory T cells in long-lasting Graves disease. As for time point: newly diagnosed GD, antithyroid drugs for less than 3 months. From PBMCs, RNA was extracted and then used to make the TCR library. The CDR3 loop spans 16 amino acids. Unmatched junction bases numbered 7, after V lost 7 bases and J lost 2 bases. CDR1 and CDR2 (germline): LNHNV, YYDKDF (reference sequence). The sample holds a few counts of this clonotype. Construction of TCR beta libraries relied on iRepertoire HTBI primers and on Arm-PCR targeting CDR3 regions. TCRdb redid the calling of the multiplex PCR reads with MiXCR, one entry per CDR3 protein. The sample has around 400,000 distinct CDR3 sequences; 15% are singletons. The sample was also linked to a second study, of T cells in Graves' hyperthyroidism and ophthalmopathy.

The source was peripheral blood mononuclear cells (PBMCs), collected at new diagnosis, from a patient treated with antithyroid drugs. The chain recombines TRBV15 with TRBJ1-3; 11 bases fit TRBD1. This clonotype originated in a woman in her 40s with Graves disease. The CDR3 reads CATTHTDRGPGNTIYF. The CDR3 DNA reads TGTGCCACCACGCACACGGACAGGGGGCCTGGAAACACCATATATTTT.